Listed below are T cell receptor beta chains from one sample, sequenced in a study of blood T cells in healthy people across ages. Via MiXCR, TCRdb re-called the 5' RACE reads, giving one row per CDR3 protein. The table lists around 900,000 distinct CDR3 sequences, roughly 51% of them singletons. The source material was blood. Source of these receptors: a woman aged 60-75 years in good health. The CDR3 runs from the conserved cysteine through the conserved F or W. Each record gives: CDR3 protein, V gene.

cdr3_aa: CASSSTAWGEQYF; v_call: TRBV27
cdr3_aa: CASSLNSETQYF; v_call: TRBV12-3/TRBV12-4
cdr3_aa: CASSLPTSRSYNEQFF; v_call: TRBV3-1
cdr3_aa: CASSFLRDRGGYTF; v_call: TRBV5-1
cdr3_aa: CASSRDRTSAHEQYF; v_call: TRBV7-8
cdr3_aa: CSAIGRRKAFF; v_call: TRBV20-1
cdr3_aa: CSAREVGTSGSSYNEQFF; v_call: TRBV20-1
cdr3_aa: CASSLMPLGKETQYF; v_call: TRBV27
cdr3_aa: CASSRRDHNEQFF; v_call: TRBV12-3/TRBV12-4
cdr3_aa: CASSKIAEGRETQYF; v_call: TRBV18
cdr3_aa: CSARGPGVAYEQYF; v_call: TRBV20-1
cdr3_aa: CSARTSGRPGELFF; v_call: TRBV20-1
cdr3_aa: CASSSRPAGTGELFF; v_call: TRBV7-2
cdr3_aa: CASSSPGRFYNEQFF; v_call: TRBV6-6
cdr3_aa: CASIPKLAVAEQFF; v_call: TRBV7-2
cdr3_aa: CAWSFLSEANYGYTF; v_call: TRBV30
cdr3_aa: CSASAKRGFADTQYF; v_call: TRBV20-1
cdr3_aa: CASSWDVYNEQFF; v_call: TRBV5-1
cdr3_aa: CASSVGGITEAFF; v_call: TRBV6-2/TRBV6-3
cdr3_aa: CASRGPGTGDQPQHF; v_call: TRBV2
cdr3_aa: CASRPTSGISYEQYF; v_call: TRBV6-2/TRBV6-3
cdr3_aa: CASSSVVAGGNEQYF; v_call: TRBV7-9
cdr3_aa: CASSTIGTLQETQYF; v_call: TRBV28
cdr3_aa: CASSQVALSNYGYTF; v_call: TRBV3-1
cdr3_aa: CASTLGDRAKNIQYF; v_call: TRBV7-2
cdr3_aa: CASVFAIQDTQYF; v_call: TRBV7-2
cdr3_aa: CASSPRHPGTQYF; v_call: TRBV12-3/TRBV12-4
cdr3_aa: CASSFGQRSTDTQYF; v_call: TRBV27
cdr3_aa: CASSLARDSWGYTF; v_call: TRBV7-2
cdr3_aa: CASRIRLQETQYF; v_call: TRBV12-3/TRBV12-4
cdr3_aa: CASSQEQRETGEQYF; v_call: TRBV3-1
cdr3_aa: CASSQDARSNQPQHF; v_call: TRBV3-1
cdr3_aa: CSARWGGRVQAEQYF; v_call: TRBV20-1
cdr3_aa: CSASYLMTGHEQYF; v_call: TRBV20-1
cdr3_aa: CASSQVPPEQYF; v_call: TRBV3-1
cdr3_aa: CASSLRTGCTDTQYF; v_call: TRBV28
cdr3_aa: CASSGLGTENEKLFF; v_call: TRBV12-3/TRBV12-4